These 27 T cell receptor beta chains originate from one sample sequenced in a study of T-cell reconstitution after alpha-beta-depleted transplantation in children. Unique molecular identifiers tagged the TCRbeta library. Each CDR3 protein gets one entry after TCRdb re-called the PCR reads with MiXCR. The repertoire has roughly 420,000 distinct CDR3 sequences, 16% of them found once; the top ten carry just under 30%. Sequencing used PBMCs, mostly from graft donor cells, obtained 360 days after TCRalphabeta/CD19-depleted stem cell transplant. These receptors all stem from a boy younger than two who had a stem cell transplant for Wiskott-Aldrich syndrome, so the T cells may come from the graft donor.

This clonotype was picked up a small number of times. The chain uses TRBV29-1 and TRBJ2-3, with D maybe TRBD2 (7 bases). V lost 3 bases and J lost 0, with 13 bases in between. The germline CDR1 and CDR2 sequences are SQVTM and ANQGSEA. The CDR3 is 15 residues long. CDR3 in DNA: TGCAGCGTTGAGGGGGGGCAGGCAAGCACAGATACGCAGTATTTT. Translating gives CSVEGGQASTDTQYF.

This clonotype was seen more than once but under ten times. The gene calls are TRBV6-1 and TRBJ1-5; a possible D gene is TRBD1 (5 bases). V lost 4 bases and J lost 3, with 13 bases in between. Germline V lookup: CDR1 MNHNS, CDR2 SASEGT. The CDR3 runs to 15 residues. The DNA for the CDR3 is TGTGCCAGCAGTGGAGTTTCAGGGATCAATCAGCCCCAGCATTTT. As protein: CASSGVSGINQPQHF.

In this sample, this clonotype turned up a few times. The rearrangement uses TRBV15 and TRBJ2-7; 7 nucleotides agree with TRBD1. Trimming took 1 base from V and 2 from J; bases not matched to a gene: 2. Per the germline V gene, CDR1 is LNHNV and CDR2 is YYDKDF (reference sequence). The CDR3 length is 14 residues. DNA of the CDR3: TGTGCCACCAGCAGAGGGGACAGTACCTACGAGCAGTACTTC. It yields the protein CATSRGDSTYEQYF.

This clonotype was seen only a few times. This chain links TRBV24-1 with TRBJ2-1; 10 bases map to TRBD2. The germline V gene encodes CDR1 KGHDR and CDR2 SFDVKD. CDR3 length: 15 residues. Trimming cost V 5 bases and J 4 bases; bases outside gene matches: 4. The CDR3 protein is CATSGLAGVYNEQFF. CDR3 DNA sequence: TGTGCCACCAGTGGGCTAGCGGGAGTTTACAATGAGCAGTTCTTC.

This clonotype came up a few times. The V gene is TRBV5-1, the J gene TRBJ2-7; no firm D call. CDR1 is SGHRS, CDR2 YFSETQ, per germline. The CDR3 extends over 14 amino acids. Between the trimmed V and J ends, which lost 4 bases and 4 bases, there was a span of 15 bases. The CDR3: CASSTRPAFYEQYF. As DNA, the CDR3 is TGCGCCAGCAGCACAAGGCCCGCATTTTACGAGCAGTACTTC.

This clonotype has a handful of counts. The V and J genes are TRBV6-5 and TRBJ2-5, with D possibly TRBD1 on 6 matching bases. V lost 2 bases and J 0 bases, leaving 16 bases between the germline ends. The CDR3 is 17 amino acids. Per germline, CDR1 MNHEY and CDR2 SVGAGI. The CDR3 spells CASSYVPGQPYQETQYF. In DNA, the CDR3 is TGTGCCAGCAGTTACGTCCCCGGACAGCCCTACCAAGAGACCCAGTACTTC.

The chain couples TRBV3-1 to TRBJ2-7, with 9 nucleotides matching TRBD1. The germline V gene has CDR1 LGHDT and CDR2 YNNKEL (reference sequence). The CDR3 covers 15 residues. The J segment lost 5 bases and the V segment lost 1 base, leaving 6 bases of the junction unmatched. In nucleotides, the CDR3 is TGTGCCAGCAGCCAAGTGGGACAGGGAGGGGACGAGCAGTACTTC. As protein: CASSQVGQGGDEQYF.

In this sample, this clonotype turned up a few times. V gene TRBV6-1 combines with J gene TRBJ2-3; TRBD2 matches at 8 bases. J was trimmed by 4 bases and V by 4 bases; bases with no gene match: 13. CDR1 MNHNS and CDR2 SASEGT come from the germline V gene. The CDR3 spans 17 residues. CDR3 residues: CASSGKKERELADTQYF. The DNA for the CDR3 is TGTGCCAGCAGTGGCAAAAAGGAGCGGGAGCTGGCAGATACGCAGTATTTT.

This clonotype has only a few counts. The chain combines TRBV29-1 with TRBJ2-7; 7 bases map to TRBD1. CDR1 is SQVTM and CDR2 is ANQGSEA in the germline V gene. J was trimmed by 5 bases and V by 7 bases; bases with no gene match: 8. The CDR3 totals 12 residues. CDR3 sequence reads: CSASQGEHEQYF. The CDR3 coding sequence is TGCAGCGCCTCCCAGGGGGAACACGAGCAGTACTTC.

This clonotype was picked up a small number of times. The chain recombines TRBV29-1 with TRBJ2-1; 8 bases are shared with TRBD2. The CDR3 runs 14 residues. J lost 7 bases, V lost 5 bases, and 10 bases had no gene match. In germline, CDR1 is SQVTM, CDR2 ANQGSEA. In nucleotides, the CDR3 is TGCAGCGTTAACCCGGGGGGGCTCTGGAATGAGCAGTTCTTC. Its translation: CSVNPGGLWNEQFF.

This clonotype was seen only a few times. The gene calls are TRBV5-1 and TRBJ2-1, with TRBD2 matching over 11 bases. Unmatched junction bases numbered 6, after V lost 3 bases and J lost 4 bases. This CDR3 contains 16 residues. CDR1 is SGHRS, CDR2 YFSETQ, per germline. DNA for the CDR3: TGCGCCAGCAGCTGGTTAGCGGGAGGGATTTACAATGAGCAGTTCTTC. Translation: CASSWLAGGIYNEQFF. Complete variable domain (other parts from reference TRBV5-1 and TRBJ2-1): KAGVTQTPRYLIKTRGQQVTLSCSPISGHRSVSWYQQTPGQGLQFLFEYFSETQRNKGNFPGRFSGRQFSNSRSEMNVSTLELGDSALYLCASSWLAGGIYNEQFFGPGTRLTVL.

This rearrangement joins TRBV5-1 to TRBJ2-3; 12 nucleotides match TRBD2. The V gene's germline CDR1 is SGHRS and CDR2 YFSETQ. The V gene end was trimmed by 4 bases and the J gene end by 1 base; junction bases not matched to a gene: 10. The CDR3 extends over 18 amino acids. CDR3 sequence (DNA): TGCGCCAGCAGCGCCACTAGCGGGGGGCTTCTCCGCACAGATACGCAGTATTTT. It yields the protein CASSATSGGLLRTDTQYF.

The genes are TRBV20-1 and TRBJ2-5; the match to TRBD1 covers 9 bases. The germline gives CDR1 DFQATT, CDR2 SNEGSKA (reference sequence). V lost 3 bases and J lost 4; bases outside the gene matches: 15. The CDR3 extends over 17 amino acids. The CDR3: CSASSLAQGAIGETQYF. The CDR3 DNA reads TGCAGTGCTAGTTCCCTCGCACAGGGGGCGATAGGAGAGACCCAGTACTTC.

This clonotype has a count of ten or more. This chain connects TRBV12-3 or TRBV12-4 to TRBJ2-5; the D is unclear. This CDR3 comprises 13 residues. Between the trimmed V and J ends, which lost 5 bases and 5 bases, there was a span of 12 bases. As DNA, the CDR3 is TGTGCCAGCAGTCCCCCTGAGGTGGAGACCCAGTACTTC. This encodes CASSPPEVETQYF.

The chain employs TRBV24-1 and TRBJ2-5; 9 nucleotides agree with TRBD1. Trimming took 7 bases from V and 1 from J; bases not matched to a gene: 9. Germline-derived CDR1 and CDR2 are KGHDR and SFDVKD. The CDR3 is 16 residues long. The CDR3 DNA sequence: TGTGCCACCAGCGGACAGGGGACCAGAATCCAAGAGACCCAGTACTTC. As protein: CATSGQGTRIQETQYF.

This clonotype showed up many times. The chain carries TRBV4-2 and TRBJ1-1; 7 bases agree with TRBD1. J gave up 0 bases and V 3 bases, and 4 bases lay outside the gene matches. From germline, CDR1 is LGHNA and CDR2 YNFKEQ. This CDR3 has 15 amino acids. CDR3 in DNA: TGTGCCAGCAGCCACCAGGGGGGGATGAACACTGAAGCTTTCTTT. This sequence encodes CASSHQGGMNTEAFF.

The chain has TRBV24-1 and TRBJ2-1; TRBD1 matches at 9 bases. Germline V gives CDR1 KGHDR, CDR2 SFDVKD. V lost 8 bases and J lost 4; bases outside the gene matches: 11. The CDR3 totals 16 residues. The CDR3 loop reads CATTELGDRDYNEQFF. The CDR3 nucleotides are TGTGCCACCACCGAATTGGGGGACAGGGATTACAATGAGCAGTTCTTC.

This clonotype was observed a few times. The J gene is TRBJ2-7, the V gene TRBV4-3, with 9 bases fitting TRBD2. CDR1 and CDR2 (germline): LGHNA, YSLEER. With 0 bases clipped from V and 5 bases from J, the junction kept 8 bases outside the gene matches. The CDR3 totals 16 residues. The CDR3 here is CASSQDHGGRAHEQYF. The CDR3 nucleotides are TGCGCCAGCAGCCAAGATCACGGCGGGAGGGCCCACGAGCAGTACTTC.

V is TRBV19 and J is TRBJ2-3; 9 nucleotides match TRBD2. V lost 7 bases and J lost 5; bases outside the gene matches: 7. The germline V gene encodes CDR1 LNHDA and CDR2 SQIVND (reference sequence). The CDR3 runs to 14 residues. This CDR3 is CASNSGRKGDTQYF. In nucleotides, the CDR3 is TGTGCCAGTAATAGCGGGAGAAAGGGAGATACGCAGTATTTT.

The chain couples TRBV3-1 to TRBJ2-1; 7 bases align to TRBD1. Germline values: CDR1 LGHDT, CDR2 YNNKEL (reference sequence). The CDR3 spans 16 residues. V dropped 2 bases and J dropped 2; count of bases not matched to a gene: 6. The CDR3 nucleotides are TGTGCCAGCAGCCAATTCCGGGACAGCCCCTACAATGAGCAGTTCTTC. Translated, it gives CASSQFRDSPYNEQFF.

The rearrangement joins TRBV6-5 to TRBJ2-7; no clear D. The CDR3 length is 14 residues. V lost 4 bases to trimming and J lost 2 bases, with 12 bases between them. Germline V gene data show CDR1 as MNHEY and CDR2 as SVGAGI. The CDR3 region is CASSWGGQAYEQYF. Written as DNA, the CDR3 is TGTGCCAGCAGTTGGGGTGGGCAGGCCTACGAGCAGTACTTC.

The rearrangement links TRBV25-1 to TRBJ2-3; 12 nucleotides align to TRBD2. The CDR3 is made up of 17 amino acids. The germline CDR1 and CDR2 sequences are MGHDK and SYGVNS. J gave up 2 bases and V 2 bases, and 5 bases lay outside the gene matches. CDR3: CASSEGRTSGITDTQYF. As DNA, the CDR3 is TGTGCCAGCAGTGAAGGGAGGACTAGCGGGATCACAGATACGCAGTATTTT.

The J gene is TRBJ1-1, the V gene TRBV29-1, with D possibly matching TRBD1 (5 bases). CDR1 is SQVTM, CDR2 ANQGSEA, per germline. The length of the CDR3 is 13 residues. Trimming left V 2 bases short and J 3 bases short, with 10 bases between. The CDR3 loop reads CSVESQGDTEAFF. The CDR3 DNA reads as TGCAGCGTTGAAAGCCAAGGGGACACTGAAGCTTTCTTT.

The chain combines TRBV5-1 with TRBJ2-1; D gene ambiguous. Germline assignment: CDR1 SGHRS and CDR2 YFSETQ. The CDR3 contains 15 residues. Between the trimmed V and J ends, which lost 7 bases and 4 bases, there was a span of 18 bases. CDR3 in DNA: TGCGCCAGCTCGGTGAGAGGTAGGAGATACAATGAGCAGTTCTTC. This codes for CASSVRGRRYNEQFF.

The genes are TRBV7-2 and TRBJ2-7; TRBD2 might be the D (5 bases). There are 16 residues in the CDR3. Trimming cost V 4 bases and J 2 bases, with 18 bases left between them. Per the germline V gene, CDR1 is SGHTA and CDR2 is FQGNSA. The CDR3 DNA is TGTGCCAGCAGCTGGTCCTTGACTACTGCCCCCTACGAGCAGTACTTC. Protein: CASSWSLTTAPYEQYF.

The rearrangement uses TRBV9 and TRBJ2-5, with 12 bases fitting TRBD2. Trimming took 3 bases from V and 5 from J; bases not matched to a gene: 8. The V gene's germline CDR1 is SGDLS and CDR2 YYNGEE. CDR3 length: 16 amino acids. As DNA, the CDR3 is TGTGCCAGCAGCGCGACTAGCGGGAGAAGAGGGGAGACCCAGTACTTC. Its translation is CASSATSGRRGETQYF.

The gene calls are TRBV29-1 and TRBJ2-3, with TRBD2 identical over 11 bases. J lost 0 bases, V lost 0 bases, and 8 bases had no gene match. There are 18 residues in the CDR3. The germline CDR1 and CDR2 sequences are SQVTM and ANQGSEA. The CDR3 here is CSVEDGLTSGDSTDTQYF. As DNA, the CDR3 is TGCAGCGTTGAAGATGGCCTGACTAGCGGGGACAGCACAGATACGCAGTATTTT.